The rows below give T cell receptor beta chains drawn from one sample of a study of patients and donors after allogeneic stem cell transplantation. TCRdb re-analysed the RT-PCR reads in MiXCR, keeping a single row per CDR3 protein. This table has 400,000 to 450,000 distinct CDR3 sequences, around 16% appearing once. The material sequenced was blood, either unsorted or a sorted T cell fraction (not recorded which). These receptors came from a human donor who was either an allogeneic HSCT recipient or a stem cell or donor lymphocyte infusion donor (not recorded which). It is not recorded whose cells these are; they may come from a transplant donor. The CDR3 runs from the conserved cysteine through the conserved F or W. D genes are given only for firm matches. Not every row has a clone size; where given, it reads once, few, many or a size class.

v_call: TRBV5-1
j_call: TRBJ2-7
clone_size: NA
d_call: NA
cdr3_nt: TGCGCCAGCAGACCAACGGTATCTTCCGTCGAGCAGTACTTC
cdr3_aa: CASRPTVSSVEQYF

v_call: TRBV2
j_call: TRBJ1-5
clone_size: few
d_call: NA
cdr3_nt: TGTGCCAGCGCCGCGACAGTGGGTCAGCCCCAGCATTTT
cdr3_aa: CASAATVGQPQHF

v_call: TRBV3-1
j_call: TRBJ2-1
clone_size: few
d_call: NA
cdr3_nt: TGTGCCAGCAGCCAAGGTCAAGCGAAAGGCAATGAGCAGTTCTTC
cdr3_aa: CASSQGQAKGNEQFF

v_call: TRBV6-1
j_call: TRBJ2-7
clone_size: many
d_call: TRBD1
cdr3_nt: TGTGCCAGCAGTCTACCCAAGGACAGGGGCGAGCAGTACTTC
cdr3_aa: CASSLPKDRGEQYF

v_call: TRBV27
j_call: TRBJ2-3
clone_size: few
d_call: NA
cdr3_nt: TGTGCCAGCAGCCAACCTCCCCCAGATACGCAGTATTTT
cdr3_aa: CASSQPPPDTQYF

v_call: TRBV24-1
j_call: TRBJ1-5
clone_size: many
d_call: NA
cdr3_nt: TGTGCCTTGGGGGGTTGGAATCAGCCCCAGCATTTT
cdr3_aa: CALGGWNQPQHF

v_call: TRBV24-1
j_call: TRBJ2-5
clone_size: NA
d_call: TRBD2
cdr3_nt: TGTGCCACCAGTCTTCCCGGGAGGGAGACCCAGTACTTC
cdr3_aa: CATSLPGRETQYF

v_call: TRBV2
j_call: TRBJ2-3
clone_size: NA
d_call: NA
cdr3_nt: TGTGCCAGCAGTGAAGGTGGACAGCCTACGCAGTATTTT
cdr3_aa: CASSEGGQPTQYF

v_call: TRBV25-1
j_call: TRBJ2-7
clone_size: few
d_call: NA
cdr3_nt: TGTGCCAGCGCCGGGAAGGGCCCCGGCGAGCAGTACTTC
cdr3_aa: CASAGKGPGEQYF

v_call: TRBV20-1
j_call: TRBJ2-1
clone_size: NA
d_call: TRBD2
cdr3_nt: TGCAGTGCTCCCAAGGCGGGGGGCCGAAAAAACAATGAGCAGTTCTTC
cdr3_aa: CSAPKAGGRKNNEQFF

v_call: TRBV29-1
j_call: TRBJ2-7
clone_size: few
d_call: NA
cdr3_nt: TGCAGCGTTGGTGGCCCGAGGGATTCAAGGGCCTACGAGCAGTACTTC
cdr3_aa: CSVGGPRDSRAYEQYF